Reported below is one T cell receptor beta chain. This CDR3 is also generated by other DNA sequences in the sample. This sample was included in a study of blood T cell repertoires in COVID-19. In the study overall: Specimens from acute and convalescent COVID-19 originated in the United States, Italy and Spain. T cells, B-cell-depleted T cells, or PBMCs supplied cDNA or gDNA.

In the authors' workflow: Reference gene primer amplification in the assay estimated nucleated cell counts. Profiling relied on immunoSEQ multiplex PCR, and the TCRdb table lists in-frame clones only, not all of them. That table supplies the V and J calls and clone size; D and trimming were determined from the DNA. Of around 180,000 clones in the sample, approximately 80% were seen once. The CDR3 runs to 12 residues. Germline V CDR1 and CDR2: MNHEY, SVGAGI. J gave up 7 bases and V 8 bases, and 7 bases lay outside the gene matches. This TCR was sampled from a human donor in a cohort sampled during active COVID-19. The specimen was peripheral blood. The chain recombines TRBV6-5 with TRBJ1-2; 7 nucleotides line up with TRBD1. The CDR3 DNA sequence: TGTGCCAGCTCTTTACAGGGGTTTGGCTACACCTTC. It encodes CASSLQGFGYTF.